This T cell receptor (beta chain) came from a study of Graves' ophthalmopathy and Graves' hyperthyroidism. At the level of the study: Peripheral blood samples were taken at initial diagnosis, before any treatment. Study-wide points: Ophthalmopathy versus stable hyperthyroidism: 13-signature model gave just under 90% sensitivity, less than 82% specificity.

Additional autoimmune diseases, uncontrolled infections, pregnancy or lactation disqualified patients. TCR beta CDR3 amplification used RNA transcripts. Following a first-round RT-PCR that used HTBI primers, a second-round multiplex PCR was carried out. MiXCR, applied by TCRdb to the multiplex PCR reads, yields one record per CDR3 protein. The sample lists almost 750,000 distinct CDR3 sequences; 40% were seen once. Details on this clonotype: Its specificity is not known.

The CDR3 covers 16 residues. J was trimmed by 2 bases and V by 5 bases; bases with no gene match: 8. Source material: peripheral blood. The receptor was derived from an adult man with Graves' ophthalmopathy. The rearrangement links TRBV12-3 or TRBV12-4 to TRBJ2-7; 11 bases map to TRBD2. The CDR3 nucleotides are TGTGCCAGCAGTCTCGGCCTAGCGGGGGGCCCCTACGAGCAGTACGTC. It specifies CASSLGLAGGPYEQYV.